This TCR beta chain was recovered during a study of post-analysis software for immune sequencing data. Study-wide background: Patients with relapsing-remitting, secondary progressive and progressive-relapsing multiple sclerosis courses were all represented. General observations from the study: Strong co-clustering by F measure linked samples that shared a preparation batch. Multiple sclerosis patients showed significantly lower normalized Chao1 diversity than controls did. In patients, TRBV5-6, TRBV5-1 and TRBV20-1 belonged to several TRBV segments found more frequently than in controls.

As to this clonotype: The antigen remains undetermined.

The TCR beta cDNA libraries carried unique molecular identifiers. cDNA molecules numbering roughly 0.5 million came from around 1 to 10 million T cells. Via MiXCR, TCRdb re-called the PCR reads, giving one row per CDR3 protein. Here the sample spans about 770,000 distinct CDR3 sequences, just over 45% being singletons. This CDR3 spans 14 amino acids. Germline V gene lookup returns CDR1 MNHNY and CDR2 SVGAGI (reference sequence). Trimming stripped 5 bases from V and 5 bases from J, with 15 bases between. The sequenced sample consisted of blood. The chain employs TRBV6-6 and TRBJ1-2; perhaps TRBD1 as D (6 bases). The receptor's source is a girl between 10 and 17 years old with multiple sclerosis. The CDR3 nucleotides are TGTGCCAGCAGTCCAGGGGCAGATCGATATGGCTACACCTTC. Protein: CASSPGADRYGYTF.